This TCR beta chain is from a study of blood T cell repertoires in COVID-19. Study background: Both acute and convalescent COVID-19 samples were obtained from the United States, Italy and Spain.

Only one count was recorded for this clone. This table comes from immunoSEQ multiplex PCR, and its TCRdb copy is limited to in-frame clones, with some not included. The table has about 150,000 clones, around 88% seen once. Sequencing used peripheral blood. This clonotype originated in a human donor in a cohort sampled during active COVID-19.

The CDR3 DNA reads as TGTGCCAGCAGCCAGGGAGTATTGGCATCCTATAATTCACCCCTCCACTTT. This sequence encodes CASSQGVLASYNSPLHF. The chain has TRBV3-1 (or the pseudogene TRBV3-2) and TRBJ1-6, with D unresolved. The CDR3 length is 17 residues. In germline, CDR1 is LGHDT, CDR2 YNNKEL (reference sequence). Trimming shortened V by 3 bases and J by 1 base, and 13 bases separated the two germline ends.